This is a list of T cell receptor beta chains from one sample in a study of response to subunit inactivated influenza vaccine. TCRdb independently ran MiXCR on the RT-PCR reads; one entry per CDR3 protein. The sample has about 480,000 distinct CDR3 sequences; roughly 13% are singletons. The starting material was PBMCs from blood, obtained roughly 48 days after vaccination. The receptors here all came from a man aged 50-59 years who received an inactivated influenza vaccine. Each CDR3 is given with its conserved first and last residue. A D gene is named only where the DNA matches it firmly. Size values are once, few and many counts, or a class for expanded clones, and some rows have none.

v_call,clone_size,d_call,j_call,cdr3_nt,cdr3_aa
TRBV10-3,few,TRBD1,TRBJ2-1,TGTGCCATCAATGGACAGGGGTCCAATGAGCAGTTCTTC,CAINGQGSNEQFF
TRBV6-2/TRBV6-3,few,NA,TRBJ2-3,TGTGCCAGCAGCCACCGGGACACGCAGTATTTT,CASSHRDTQYF
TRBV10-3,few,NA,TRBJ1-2,TGTGCCATCAGTGAGTCTCCAGGGAACTATGGCTACACCTTC,CAISESPGNYGYTF
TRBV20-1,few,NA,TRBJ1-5,TGCAGTGCTAGTATGACATTTAGCAATCAGCCCCAGCATTTT,CSASMTFSNQPQHF
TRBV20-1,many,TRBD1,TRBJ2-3,TGCAGTGCTAGAGAAACCGGGACAGGACTGGGTACGCAGTATTTT,CSARETGTGLGTQYF
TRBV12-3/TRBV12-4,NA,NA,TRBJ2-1,TGTGCCAGCAGTACCACCATTGAGCAGTTCTTC,CASSTTIEQFF
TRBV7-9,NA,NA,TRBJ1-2,TGTGCCAGCAGCTTAGCGGGACCCCGGAGGGAACGCGGCTACACCTTC,CASSLAGPRRERGYTF
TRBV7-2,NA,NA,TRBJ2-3,TGTGCCAGCAGCTTACGTCAGGAGGGGACTACGCAGTATTTT,CASSLRQEGTTQYF
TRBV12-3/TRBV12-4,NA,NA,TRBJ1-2,TGTGCCAGCAGCCAGGACAGTCGCTATGGCTACACCTTC,CASSQDSRYGYTF
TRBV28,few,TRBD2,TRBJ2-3,TGTGCCAGCAGACCCGGGACTAGCAGCACAGATACGCAGTATTTT,CASRPGTSSTDTQYF
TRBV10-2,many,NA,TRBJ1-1,TGCGCCAGCAGTGTCAAGAGAAACACTGAAGCTTTCTTT,CASSVKRNTEAFF
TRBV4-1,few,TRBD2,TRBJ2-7,TGCGCCAGCAGCCAAAGTGTATCGCGGGGGGGTTCCGAGCAGTACTTC,CASSQSVSRGGSEQYF
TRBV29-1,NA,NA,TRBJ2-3,TGCAGCGCGGGGAGTGGGCCAGATACGCAGTATTTT,CSAGSGPDTQYF
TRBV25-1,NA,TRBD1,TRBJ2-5,TGTGCCAGCAGCCAAATGGACAGGGGGGAAGAGACCCAGTACTTC,CASSQMDRGEETQYF
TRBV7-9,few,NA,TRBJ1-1,TGTGCCAGCAGCTTAAAGGGCAGGGTTGTCTCTGAAGCTTTCTTT,CASSLKGRVVSEAFF
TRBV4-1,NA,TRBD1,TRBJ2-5,TGCGCCAGCAGCCAAGTGGGGGACAGGGTGTCAGAGACCCAGTACTTC,CASSQVGDRVSETQYF
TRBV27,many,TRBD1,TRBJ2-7,TGTGCCAGCAGCCGGGACAGGGTCTACGAGCAGTACTTC,CASSRDRVYEQYF
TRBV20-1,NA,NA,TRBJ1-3,TGCAGTGCTAGTAGGGAGTGGGACTCTGGAAACACCATATATTTT,CSASREWDSGNTIYF
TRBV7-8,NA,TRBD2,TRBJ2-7,TGTGCCAGCAGTTTTTCGATAGGGACTAGCGGGAGGACGAGCTCCTACGAGCAGTACTTC,CASSFSIGTSGRTSSYEQYF
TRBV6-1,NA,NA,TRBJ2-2,TGTGCCAGCAGTGAAGTCGGGGCCGGGGAGCTGTTTTTT,CASSEVGAGELFF
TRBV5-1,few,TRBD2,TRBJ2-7,TGCGCCAGCAGCTCGATTAGCGGGAGCTCCTACGAGCAGTACTTC,CASSSISGSSYEQYF
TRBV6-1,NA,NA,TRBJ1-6,TGTGCCAGCAGCCACCACGGACGGGATAATTCACCCCTCCACTTT,CASSHHGRDNSPLHF
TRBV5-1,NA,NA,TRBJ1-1,TGCGCCAGCAGCTTGAGGGGATCTGAAGCTTTCTTT,CASSLRGSEAFF
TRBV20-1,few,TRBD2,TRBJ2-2,TGCAGTGCCCGAGGGGGACTAGCGGGGGGTACCGGGGAGCTGTTTTTT,CSARGGLAGGTGELFF
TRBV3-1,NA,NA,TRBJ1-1,TGTGCCAGCACCCAAGTGGGAACGAACACTGAAGCTTTCTTT,CASTQVGTNTEAFF
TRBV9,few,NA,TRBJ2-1,TGTGCCAGCAGCGTATCTGTAGCGACCTCCTACAATGAGCAGTTCTTC,CASSVSVATSYNEQFF
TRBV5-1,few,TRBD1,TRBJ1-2,TGCGCCAGCAGCAGCCGGGACAGGGACTATGGCTACACCTTC,CASSSRDRDYGYTF
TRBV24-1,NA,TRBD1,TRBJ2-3,TGTGCCACCAGTGATCCCCGGACAGGGGGCCCAGATACGCAGTATTTT,CATSDPRTGGPDTQYF
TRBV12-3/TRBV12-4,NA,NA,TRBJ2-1,TGTGCCAGCAGTTTGAGAAGGGGGGGGAATGAGCAGTTCTTC,CASSLRRGGNEQFF
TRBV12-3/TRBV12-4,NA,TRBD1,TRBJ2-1,TGTGCCAGCAGTCCGGAGACCGGGACAGGGGCAGTTCATGAGCAGTTCTTC,CASSPETGTGAVHEQFF